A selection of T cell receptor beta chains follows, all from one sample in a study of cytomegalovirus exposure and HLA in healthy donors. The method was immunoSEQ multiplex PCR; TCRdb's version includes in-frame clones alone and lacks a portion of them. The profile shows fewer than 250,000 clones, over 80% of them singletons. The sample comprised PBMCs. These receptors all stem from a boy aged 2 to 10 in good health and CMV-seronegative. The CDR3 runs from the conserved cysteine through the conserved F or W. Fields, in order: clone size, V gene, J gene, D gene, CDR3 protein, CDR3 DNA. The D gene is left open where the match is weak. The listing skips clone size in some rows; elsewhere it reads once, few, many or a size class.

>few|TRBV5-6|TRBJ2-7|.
CASSFNPGRTYEQYF
TGTGCCAGCAGCTTTAATCCGGGGAGGACCTACGAGCAGTACTTC
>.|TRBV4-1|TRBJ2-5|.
CASSQEFRQDYLRRETQYF
TGCGCCAGCAGCCAAGAATTCCGGCAGGACTACCTCAGGAGGGAGACCCAGTACTTC
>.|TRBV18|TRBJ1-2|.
CASSPGANYGYTF
TGTGCCAGCTCACCGGGCGCAAACTATGGCTACACCTTC
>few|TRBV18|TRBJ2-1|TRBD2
CASSPTTSGYNEQFF
TGTGCCAGCTCACCGACGACTAGCGGGTACAATGAGCAGTTCTTC
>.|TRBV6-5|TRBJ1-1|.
CATQDRVDTEAFF
TGTGCCACCCAGGACAGAGTTGACACTGAAGCTTTCTTT
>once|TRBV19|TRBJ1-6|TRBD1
CASSSWDSLNSPLHF
TGTGCCAGTAGTAGCTGGGACAGTCTGAATTCACCCCTCCACTTT
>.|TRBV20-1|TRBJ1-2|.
CSVLQEGGYTF
TGCAGTGTCCTACAGGAGGGTGGCTACACCTTC
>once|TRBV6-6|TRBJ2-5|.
CASTQTSLGETQYF
TGTGCCAGCACCCAGACTAGTTTAGGAGAGACCCAGTACTTC
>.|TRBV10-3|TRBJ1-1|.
CAIRELTGDTEAFF
TGTGCCATCAGGGAACTAACAGGAGACACTGAAGCTTTCTTT
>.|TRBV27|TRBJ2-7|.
CASSLSERGEVVF
TGTGCCAGCAGTTTATCCGAACGGGGTGAGGTGGTGTTC
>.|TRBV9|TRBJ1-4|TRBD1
CASSVAGTGNEKLFF
TGTGCCAGCAGCGTAGCGGGGACAGGGAACGAAAAACTGTTTTTT
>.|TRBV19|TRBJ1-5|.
CASSIGGELHSNQPQHF
TGTGCCAGTAGTATAGGGGGGGAGCTACATAGCAATCAGCCCCAGCATTTT
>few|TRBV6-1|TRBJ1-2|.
CASSERVDYGYTF
TGTGCCAGCAGTGAACGGGTTGACTATGGCTACACCTTC
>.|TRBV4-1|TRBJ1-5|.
CASSTGGRGNQPQHF
TGCGCCAGCAGCACGGGGGGCAGGGGAAATCAGCCCCAGCATTTT
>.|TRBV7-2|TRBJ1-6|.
CASSKLQVRDSPLHF
TGTGCCAGCAGCAAACTACAGGTTAGGGATTCACCCCTCCACTTT
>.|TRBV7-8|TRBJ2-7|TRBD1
CASSSPHRTGSNEQYF
TGTGCCAGCAGCTCACCCCACCGGACAGGGTCCAACGAGCAGTACTTC
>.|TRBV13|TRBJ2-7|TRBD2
CASSLVAGASYEQYF
TGTGCCAGCAGCTTAGTAGCGGGAGCCTCCTACGAGCAGTACTTC
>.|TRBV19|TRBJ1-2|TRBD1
CASSPRTGDYTF
TGTGCCAGTAGTCCACGGACAGGGGACTACACCTTC
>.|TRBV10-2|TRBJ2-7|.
CASSINYEQYF
TGCGCCAGCAGTATCAACTACGAGCAGTACTTC
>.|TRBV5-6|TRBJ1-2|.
CASSLDGGINYGYTF
TGTGCCAGCAGCTTAGACGGAGGGATTAACTATGGCTACACCTTC
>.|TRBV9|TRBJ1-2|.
CASSVEREQGFYGYTF
TGTGCCAGCAGCGTAGAGCGGGAACAGGGATTCTATGGCTACACCTTC
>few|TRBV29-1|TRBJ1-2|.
CSVVEDIYGYTF
TGCAGCGTTGTTGAGGATATCTATGGCTACACCTTC
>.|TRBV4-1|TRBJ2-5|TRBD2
CASSPIGGGQETQYF
TGCGCCAGCAGCCCAATTGGCGGGGGGCAAGAGACCCAGTACTTC
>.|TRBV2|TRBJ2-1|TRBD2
CASTVGLAADWSYNEQFF
TGTGCCAGCACCGTCGGACTAGCGGCGGATTGGTCCTACAATGAGCAGTTCTTC
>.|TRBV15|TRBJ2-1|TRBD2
CATSRDSGLAGYNEQFF
TGTGCCACCAGCAGAGATTCGGGACTAGCGGGATACAATGAGCAGTTCTTC
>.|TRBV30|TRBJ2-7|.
CAVTGARYEQYF
TGTGCTGTGACAGGTGCTAGATACGAGCAGTACTTC
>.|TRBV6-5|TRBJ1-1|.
CASSRTVNTEAFF
TGTGCCAGCAGCCGGACAGTGAACACTGAAGCTTTCTTT
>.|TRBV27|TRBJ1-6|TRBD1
CASRTGGRSPLHF
TGTGCCAGCAGGACAGGGGGTCGATCACCCCTCCACTTT
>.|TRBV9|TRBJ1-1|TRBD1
CASSASGTGGAGAEAFF
TGTGCCAGCAGCGCCTCCGGGACAGGGGGCGCCGGGGCTGAAGCTTTCTTT
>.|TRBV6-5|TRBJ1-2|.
CATTPPAGQGIGYTF
TGTGCCACCACCCCCCCTGCAGGGCAAGGCATCGGCTACACCTTC
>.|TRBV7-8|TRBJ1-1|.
CASSLVIGQGNAEAFF
TGTGCCAGCAGCTTAGTTATCGGGCAGGGGAACGCTGAAGCTTTCTTT
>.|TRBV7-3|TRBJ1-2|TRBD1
CASSLGTGPYGYTF
TGTGCCAGCAGCTTAGGGACAGGGCCTTATGGCTACACCTTC